The clone carrying this TCR beta chain has a single count. Its target is unknown. This beta chain turned up in a library designed for alpha chains; as an off-target read, its abundance says little. The source of the sample is a study of spatial heterogeneity in lung cancer. Overall study: Matched bulk RNA-seq yielded a T cell module score, and TCR transcript counts in tumor regions correlated strongly with that score. Notes on the study in general: The study found that expanded intratumoral alpha and beta TCR counts tracked tumor mutation counts. When ubiquitous and regional expanded TCRs were counted, their numbers tracked ubiquitous and regional nonsynonymous mutations, respectively.

Each TCR cDNA molecule carried a unique molecular identifier. TCRdb used MiXCR to reprocess the 5' RACE reads, holding one entry per CDR3 protein. Altogether approximately 240 distinct CDR3 sequences are present, over 85% being singletons, with the ten largest covering 30% to 50%. This sample's time point: sample taken at primary tumor resection. Whole RNA from tumor, nontumor lung or frozen PBMC was sequenced unsorted. The CDR3 is made up of 15 amino acids. J lost 0 bases, V lost 6 bases, and 5 bases had no gene match. This clonotype was sampled from a female donor with early-stage non-small cell lung cancer. The sample in question was lung tumor tissue, obtained at surgery. The chain carries TRBV12-3 or TRBV12-4 and TRBJ1-5; 7 bases line up with TRBD1. Here the CDR3 DNA reads TGTGCCAGCAGACCAGGGGGTACTAGCAATCAGCCCCAGCATTTT. Translated, it gives CASRPGGTSNQPQHF.